Shown below are 18 T cell receptor beta chains from a single sample sequenced in a study of identical twins. One entry per CDR3 protein, called by TCRdb with MiXCR from the 5' RACE reads. This sample carries about 280,000 distinct CDR3 sequences, around 8.8% of them seen once, and the ten largest clones take approximately 2.1%. These sequences were also reported in another study, on yellow fever vaccine responses in identical twins.

Sequencing was performed on memory (CD45RO+) T cells sorted from blood. These receptors all come from a young woman in good health.

This clonotype was seen more than once but under ten times. V and J are TRBV9 and TRBJ1-1; D not certain. Deletions cut 4 bases from V and 3 bases from J, with 13 bases between. Germline lookup yields CDR1 SGDLS and CDR2 YYNGEE. CDR3 length: 14 residues. In DNA, the CDR3 is TGTGCCAGCAGCCTCGGACCCAAGCACACTGAAGCTTTCTTT. Translated, it gives CASSLGPKHTEAFF.

The chain combines TRBV20-1 with TRBJ2-7, with D maybe TRBD1 (5 bases). From germline, CDR1 is DFQATT and CDR2 SNEGSKA (reference sequence). V lost 0 bases, J lost 2 bases, and 17 bases lay in between. The CDR3 consists of 16 residues. The CDR3 sequence: CSARDPAGPQTYEQYF. CDR3 DNA: TGCAGTGCTAGAGACCCGGCAGGGCCCCAGACCTACGAGCAGTACTTC.

The sample holds a few counts of this clonotype. This chain connects TRBV5-1 to TRBJ2-3; 12 bases line up with TRBD2. With 1 base clipped from V and 1 base from J, the junction kept 7 bases outside the gene matches. Germline V lookup: CDR1 SGHRS, CDR2 YFSETQ. CDR3 length equals 18 residues. The CDR3 region has the DNA TGCGCCAGCAGCTTGAGGTCTAGCGGGAGGGCCGGCACAGATACGCAGTATTTT. Protein sequence: CASSLRSSGRAGTDTQYF. Together with reference TRBV5-1 and TRBJ2-3, the CDR3 gives the full variable domain: KAGVTQTPRYLIKTRGQQVTLSCSPISGHRSVSWYQQTPGQGLQFLFEYFSETQRNKGNFPGRFSGRQFSNSRSEMNVSTLELGDSALYLCASSLRSSGRAGTDTQYFGPGTRLTVL.

This clonotype has only a few counts. The rearrangement joins TRBV25-1 to TRBJ2-7; D may match TRBD1 or TRBD2 (5 bases each). Germline V gives CDR1 MGHDK, CDR2 SYGVNS. The CDR3 covers 18 residues. V was clipped by 5 bases and J by 2 bases, with 25 bases between them. CDR3 amino acids: CASSSCQSEGKETYEQYF. CDR3 in DNA: TGTGCCAGCAGTAGTTGTCAGTCCGAGGGGAAGGAGACCTACGAGCAGTACTTC.

The rearrangement uses TRBV7-9 and TRBJ2-3; TRBD1 matches at 9 bases. V lost 5 bases, J lost 6 bases, and 9 bases stayed unmatched. This CDR3 has 15 amino acids. Germline V gives CDR1 SEHNR, CDR2 FQNEAQ (reference sequence). The CDR3 DNA is TGTGCCAGCAGCATGGACAGGGGTCTCATGGATACGCAGTATTTT. This gives the protein CASSMDRGLMDTQYF.

This clonotype was detected many times. This chain uses TRBV3-1 with TRBJ2-7; no clear D. This CDR3 has 14 amino acids. V was clipped by 1 base and J by 0 bases, with 7 bases between them. Germline values: CDR1 LGHDT, CDR2 YNNKEL (reference sequence). The CDR3 here is CASSQATNSYEQYF. CDR3 in DNA: TGTGCCAGCAGCCAAGCCACAAACTCCTACGAGCAGTACTTC.

This clonotype appeared a few times. The genes are TRBV28 and TRBJ2-7; 9 nucleotides match TRBD1. The CDR3 spans 17 residues. Germline loops: CDR1 MDHEN, CDR2 SYDVKM. V trimming: 6 bases; J trimming: 0 bases; junction bases outside the gene matches: 12. The CDR3 is CASSPAMGQGSSYEQYF. DNA of the CDR3: TGTGCCAGCAGCCCGGCCATGGGACAGGGAAGCTCCTACGAGCAGTACTTC.

The chain has TRBV27 and TRBJ2-7; D is uncertain. The germline CDR1 and CDR2 sequences are MNHEY and SMNVEV (reference sequence). The length of the CDR3 is 12 residues. V lost 0 bases and J 6 bases, leaving 6 bases between the germline ends. The CDR3 DNA is TGTGCCAGCAGTTTATCGGGTGGCGAGCAGTACTTC. Its protein is CASSLSGGEQYF.

The rearrangement joins TRBV7-7 to TRBJ2-2; 10 bases are a match to TRBD2. The V and J ends lost 5 bases and 7 bases, in that order; junction bases with no gene match: 10. The germline V gene encodes CDR1 SSHAT and CDR2 FNYEAQ (reference sequence). The CDR3 loop spans 16 amino acids. The CDR3 sequence: CASSPVGLAMFGELFF. CDR3 DNA: TGTGCCAGCAGCCCTGTGGGACTAGCGATGTTCGGGGAGCTGTTTTTT.

Ten or more counts support this clonotype. The chain links TRBV5-1 to TRBJ1-2; the match to TRBD1 covers 7 bases. The germline V gene has CDR1 SGHRS and CDR2 YFSETQ. Germline trimming cut 4 bases from V and 2 bases from J; bases unmatched to any gene: 8. The CDR3 is made up of 15 amino acids. CDR3 sequence (DNA): TGCGCCAGCAGCAGACAGGGAGACGGGAACTATGGCTACACCTTC. This translates into CASSRQGDGNYGYTF. The whole variable domain, remainder taken from reference TRBV5-1 and TRBJ1-2, is KAGVTQTPRYLIKTRGQQVTLSCSPISGHRSVSWYQQTPGQGLQFLFEYFSETQRNKGNFPGRFSGRQFSNSRSEMNVSTLELGDSALYLCASSRQGDGNYGYTFGSGTRLTVV.

This sequence joins TRBV9 and TRBJ1-1; no firm D call. The CDR3 length is 14 residues. The V end was cut by 5 bases, the J end by 3 bases, with 14 bases between. Germline V gene data show CDR1 as SGDLS and CDR2 as YYNGEE. The CDR3 spells CASREAGLDTEAFF. DNA of the CDR3: TGTGCCAGCAGGGAGGCGGGATTGGACACTGAAGCTTTCTTT.

This clonotype has at least ten counts. The chain uses TRBV28 and TRBJ1-4; D is perhaps TRBD1 (5 bases). Germline V gene sequence: CDR1 MDHEN, CDR2 SYDVKM. The germline V and J ends were trimmed by 4 bases and 3 bases, with 12 bases remaining between them. CDR3 size: 15 residues. The CDR3 here is CASSSLGGPNEKLFF. The CDR3 bases are TGTGCCAGCAGTTCGCTGGGGGGTCCTAATGAAAAACTGTTTTTT.

This clonotype was seen repeatedly, ten times or more. In DNA form, the CDR3 reads TGTGCCAGCAGTTTCGGGGGAGGGCTGGACGAGCAGTACTTC. Amino acid sequence: CASSFGGGLDEQYF. The V gene is TRBV12-3 or TRBV12-4, the J gene TRBJ2-7; 7 bases are a match to TRBD2. Trimming cost V 3 bases and J 5 bases; bases outside gene matches: 7. The CDR3 extends over 14 amino acids.

This clonotype has a handful of counts. The chain joins TRBV6-2 or TRBV6-3 to TRBJ1-1; D is uncertain. Germline CDR1 reads MNHEY; CDR2 reads SVGEGT. The CDR3 sequence is 14 residues long. V lost 3 bases to trimming and J lost 1 base, with 9 bases between them. The CDR3: CASSYWQTNTEAFF. CDR3 in DNA: TGTGCCAGCAGTTATTGGCAAACGAACACTGAAGCTTTCTTT.

In its sample, this clonotype was seen a few times. The chain is built from TRBV6-5 and TRBJ2-7, with 7 bases that match TRBD2. The CDR3 sequence is 15 residues long. CDR1 and CDR2 (germline): MNHEY, SVGAGI. Trimming removed 5 bases from V and 6 bases from J; junction bases left unmatched: 13. CDR3 bases: TGTGCCAGCAGTCTCGAATTCACACCGGGAGGCGAGCAGTACTTC. This gives the protein CASSLEFTPGGEQYF.

This clonotype turned up a few times. The chain joins TRBV6-1 to TRBJ2-1; D gene uncertain. Trimming removed 4 bases from V and 2 bases from J, with 12 bases in between. This CDR3 region has 15 residues. CDR1 is MNHNS and CDR2 is SASEGT in the germline V gene. CDR3: CASSVQSPTYNEQFF. CDR3 nucleotide sequence: TGTGCCAGCAGTGTTCAGTCTCCAACCTACAATGAGCAGTTCTTC.

The chain employs TRBV6-1 and TRBJ1-4, with D possibly TRBD1 on 6 matching bases. Germline CDR1 MNHNS, CDR2 SASEGT. The CDR3 extends over 15 amino acids. V was pared by 5 bases and J by 8 bases, with 18 bases between. The CDR3: CASSPGGRGGEKLFF. The CDR3 DNA follows: TGTGCCAGCAGTCCAGGTGGCAGGGGTGGAGAAAAACTGTTTTTT.

The J gene is TRBJ2-1, the V gene TRBV19; either TRBD1 or TRBD2 may fit D (5 bases each). Looked up from germline, CDR1 is LNHDA and CDR2 is SQIVND (reference sequence). Between the trimmed V and J ends, which lost 8 bases and 6 bases, there was a span of 20 bases. This CDR3 region has 15 residues. CDR3 coding DNA: TGTGCCAGTCTAGGAGTGGGACCAAATTTCAATGAGCAGTTCTTC. It encodes CASLGVGPNFNEQFF.